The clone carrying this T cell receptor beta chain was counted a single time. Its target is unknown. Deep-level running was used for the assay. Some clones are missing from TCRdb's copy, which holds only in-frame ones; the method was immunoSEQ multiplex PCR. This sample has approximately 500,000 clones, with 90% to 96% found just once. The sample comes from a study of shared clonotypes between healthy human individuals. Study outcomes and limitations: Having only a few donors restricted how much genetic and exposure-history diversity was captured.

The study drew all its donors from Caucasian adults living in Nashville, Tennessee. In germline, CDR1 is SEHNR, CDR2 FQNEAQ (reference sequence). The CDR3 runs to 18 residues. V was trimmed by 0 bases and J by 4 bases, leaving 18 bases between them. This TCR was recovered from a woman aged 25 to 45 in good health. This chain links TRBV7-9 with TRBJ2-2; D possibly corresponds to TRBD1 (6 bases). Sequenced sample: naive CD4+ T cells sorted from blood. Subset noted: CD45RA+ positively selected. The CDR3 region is CASSLAQTRQAVTGELFF. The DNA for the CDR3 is TGTGCCAGCAGCTTAGCACAAACTCGACAGGCGGTCACCGGGGAGCTGTTTTTT. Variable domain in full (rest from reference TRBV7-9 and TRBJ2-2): DTGVSQNPRHKITKRGQNVTFRCDPISEHNRLYWYRQTLGQGPEFLTYFQNEAQLEKSRLLSDRFSAERPKGSFSTLEIQRTEQGDSAMYLCASSLAQTRQAVTGELFFGEGSRLTVL.